The 22 T cell receptor beta chains presented below share a single source sample, sequenced in a study of T-cell memory formation after mild COVID-19. TCRdb re-called the 5' RACE reads with MiXCR, one entry per CDR3 protein. The sample holds 360,000 or so distinct CDR3 sequences; 28% are singletons and the top ten take roughly 13%. The sample consisted of PBMCs or a T cell subset sorted from them (not recorded which). Receptor source: an adult woman who had mild COVID-19 (a few samples of this study predate the infection). Cell type and time point are not known.

This chain connects TRBV13 to TRBJ1-2, with D unclear. The V and J ends lost 5 bases and 7 bases respectively, with 17 bases between them. Germline V CDR1 and CDR2: PRHDT, FYEKMQ (reference sequence). The CDR3 is made up of 14 amino acids. CDR3: CASSAQEGGSGYTF. The CDR3 DNA sequence: TGTGCCAGCAGCGCGCAGGAGGGTGGCTCTGGCTACACCTTC.

This clonotype was counted a few times. The V gene is TRBV4-2, the J gene TRBJ1-5, with D unclear. The length of the CDR3 is 15 residues. Germline V gene data show CDR1 as LGHNA and CDR2 as YNFKEQ. Trimming left V 1 base short and J 4 bases short, with 11 bases between. The CDR3 spells CASSQAEGENQPQHF. The DNA for the CDR3 is TGTGCCAGCAGCCAAGCGGAGGGAGAAAATCAGCCCCAGCATTTT.

The chain joins TRBV7-8 to TRBJ1-1; TRBD1 is a possible D gene (6 bases). The CDR3 has 14 residues. Germline CDR1 reads SGHVS; CDR2 reads FQNEAQ. V was clipped by 5 bases and J by 4 bases, with 14 bases between them. The CDR3 protein is CASSIYRDGTEAFF. Written as DNA, the CDR3 is TGTGCCAGCAGCATATACAGGGATGGCACTGAAGCTTTCTTT.

J is TRBJ1-1 and V is TRBV9; no firm D call. The CDR3 is 14 amino acids. Trimming cost V 0 bases and J 4 bases, with 10 bases left between them. The germline CDR1 and CDR2 sequences are SGDLS and YYNGEE. The CDR3 is CASSVADGSTEAFF. In nucleotides, the CDR3 is TGTGCCAGCAGCGTAGCTGATGGGTCCACTGAAGCTTTCTTT.

At least ten counts were recorded for this clonotype. The chain links TRBV28 to TRBJ2-7; a possible D gene is TRBD2 (6 bases). V was cut by 4 bases and J by 7 bases, with 23 bases left in between. The CDR3 covers 16 residues. The germline V gene encodes CDR1 MDHEN and CDR2 SYDVKM. Here the CDR3 DNA reads TGTGCCAGCAGTTCCCCCACCGGGACTCCCCTTCGGGAGCAGTACTTC. Amino acid sequence: CASSSPTGTPLREQYF.

The chain links TRBV6-2 or TRBV6-3 to TRBJ2-3; 7 bases align to TRBD1. This CDR3 region has 17 residues. The junction had 6 bases not matched to a gene; V was cut back by 0 bases and J by 0 bases. Germline V gene lookup returns CDR1 MNHEY and CDR2 SVGEGT. CDR3 sequence: CASSYSSTGPSTDTQYF. The CDR3 DNA sequence: TGTGCCAGCAGTTACTCCTCGACAGGGCCCAGCACAGATACGCAGTATTTT.

The rearrangement links TRBV12-3 or TRBV12-4 to TRBJ1-1, with D tentatively TRBD1 (6 bases). The CDR3 has 14 amino acids. Trimming removed 6 bases from V and 4 bases from J, with 15 bases in between. The CDR3 DNA sequence: TGTGCCAGCAGATACTCGGGGGGCATCACTGAAGCTTTCTTT. Amino acid sequence: CASRYSGGITEAFF.

This clonotype was counted a few times. V gene TRBV5-1 combines with J gene TRBJ2-4, with 10 bases lining up with TRBD1. Germline trimming cut 3 bases from V and 1 base from J; bases unmatched to any gene: 7. Germline V CDR1 and CDR2: SGHRS, YFSETQ. The CDR3 totals 17 residues. The CDR3 nucleotides read TGCGCCAGCAGCTGGGGCGACAGGGGGCTCGCCAAAAACATTCAGTACTTC. It yields the protein CASSWGDRGLAKNIQYF.

This clonotype was counted a few times. The V gene is TRBV24-1, the J gene TRBJ1-5, with D uncertain. CDR1 and CDR2 from the germline V gene are KGHDR and SFDVKD. V was pared by 4 bases and J by 3 bases, with 6 bases between. The CDR3 is made up of 13 amino acids. CDR3 in DNA: TGTGCCACCAGTGAACTTCCCAATCAGCCCCAGCATTTT. It specifies CATSELPNQPQHF.

This clonotype was seen repeatedly, ten times or more. J is TRBJ2-1 and V is TRBV11-2; maybe TRBD1 (6 bases). The V gene's germline CDR1 is SGHAT and CDR2 FQNNGV. V was clipped by 3 bases and J by 2 bases, with 11 bases between them. This CDR3 has 15 residues. As DNA, the CDR3 is TGTGCCAGCAGCTTTCGCAGGGGTCCCTACAATGAGCAGTTCTTC. Its translation is CASSFRRGPYNEQFF.

This clonotype was picked up a small number of times. The genes are TRBV4-1 and TRBJ1-6; 7 nucleotides align to TRBD1. CDR3 size: 15 residues. V shed 2 bases, J shed 4 bases, and the junction held 2 bases outside the gene matches. Per germline, CDR1 MGHRA and CDR2 YSYEKL. The CDR3 here is CASSQLQGYNSPLHF. CDR3 DNA sequence: TGCGCCAGCAGCCAATTACAGGGGTATAATTCACCCCTCCACTTT.

The genes are TRBV12-3 or TRBV12-4 and TRBJ2-3; D uncertain. The CDR3 has 13 residues. Trimming shortened V by 4 bases and J by 5 bases, and 10 bases separated the two germline ends. Here the CDR3 reads CASSSQSGDTQYF. The CDR3 bases are TGTGCCAGCAGTTCACAATCTGGAGATACGCAGTATTTT.

A few counts support this clonotype. The J gene is TRBJ2-7, the V gene TRBV6-5; maybe TRBD1 (7 bases). The germline V gene has CDR1 MNHEY and CDR2 SVGAGI. The CDR3 has 15 residues. V lost 8 bases to trimming and J lost 2 bases, with 19 bases between them. CDR3 DNA sequence: TGTGCCAGCCAAATCCAAGGGGGCGGGACCTACGAGCAGTACTTC. Protein product: CASQIQGGGTYEQYF.

V gene TRBV3-1 combines with J gene TRBJ2-1, with TRBD2 as a possible D gene (6 bases). Germline CDR1 and CDR2: LGHDT and YNNKEL (reference sequence). The CDR3 is made up of 16 amino acids. Trimming took off 2 bases at V and 3 bases at J, with 14 bases between the two ends. The DNA of the CDR3 is TGTGCCAGCAGCCAAAGGACCGGGACTTTCTACAATGAGCAGTTCTTC. Amino acid sequence: CASSQRTGTFYNEQFF.

The V call is TRBV20-1, the J call TRBJ2-3, with a tentative D call TRBD2 (6 bases). The CDR3 has 14 residues. V lost 3 bases to trimming and J lost 6 bases, with 16 bases between them. Germline-derived CDR1 and CDR2 are DFQATT and SNEGSKA (reference sequence). The CDR3 DNA reads as TGCAGTGCTAGTCGGCCGGGAGCTGGCGATACGCAGTATTTT. Translating gives CSASRPGAGDTQYF.

The chain recombines TRBV12-3 or TRBV12-4 with TRBJ1-3; D not resolved. Trimming took 6 bases from V and 0 from J, leaving 3 bases between them. CDR3 length: 12 residues. The CDR3 DNA is TGTGCCAGCAGGTACTCTGGAAACACCATATATTTT. It codes for CASRYSGNTIYF.

There are a few counts of this clonotype. The rearrangement uses TRBV20-1 and TRBJ2-1; D not resolved. From germline, CDR1 is DFQATT and CDR2 SNEGSKA (reference sequence). The CDR3 contains 13 residues. CDR3 in DNA: TGCAGCACTGACAAGGACCTAGGAGATGAGCAGTTCTTC. Its translation: CSTDKDLGDEQFF.

There are a few counts of this clonotype. The chain carries TRBV4-2 and TRBJ2-1; tentative D call: TRBD2 (7 bases). The CDR3 extends over 15 amino acids. CDR1 LGHNA and CDR2 YNFKEQ come from the germline V gene. Trimming shortened V by 3 bases and J by 7 bases, and 16 bases separated the two germline ends. CDR3 sequence reads: CASSHLDRRGNEQFF. The CDR3 bases are TGTGCCAGCAGCCACCTAGACAGGCGGGGGAATGAGCAGTTCTTC.

This clonotype came up a few times. CDR3 nucleotides: TGCGCCAGCAGCTTGGGGCGACAGGCTTCAACCTACGAGCAGTACTTC. This encodes CASSLGRQASTYEQYF. The chain joins TRBV5-1 to TRBJ2-7; tentatively, D is TRBD1 (6 bases). The ends were cut back, 0 bases at V and 2 bases at J, with 15 bases in the middle. The length of the CDR3 is 16 residues. Germline V gene lookup returns CDR1 SGHRS and CDR2 YFSETQ.

The chain uses TRBV2 and TRBJ2-1; D possibly corresponds to TRBD2 (6 bases). The ends were cut back, 2 bases at V and 1 base at J, with 9 bases in the middle. There are 15 residues in the CDR3. Germline CDR1 and CDR2: SNHLY and FYNNEI. In DNA form, the CDR3 reads TGTGCCAGCAGTGAACTTAGCGGATCCTACAATGAGCAGTTCTTC. The encoded protein is CASSELSGSYNEQFF.

In its sample, this clonotype was seen a few times. A junction boundary mismatches the germline segment, possibly from a read error. The V call is TRBV4-3, the J call TRBJ1-1; 9 nucleotides agree with TRBD1. CDR3 length: 15 amino acids. Per the germline V gene, CDR1 is LGHNA and CDR2 is YSLEER. The CDR3 loop is CASSQHRGLNTEAFF. CDR3 nucleotide sequence: TGCGCCAGCAGCCAGCACAGGGGGCTGAATACTGAAGCTTTCTTT.

The chain joins TRBV7-9 to TRBJ2-2; 13 positions agree with TRBD2. The trim removed 5 bases at V and 5 bases at J, leaving 17 bases unmatched. CDR3 length equals 20 residues. Looked up from germline, CDR1 is SEHNR and CDR2 is FQNEAQ (reference sequence). In nucleotides, the CDR3 is TGTGCCAGCAGCCCCCGTGCCCGGACTAGCGGGAGACAGTGGACCGGGGAGCTGTTTTTT. It yields the protein CASSPRARTSGRQWTGELFF.